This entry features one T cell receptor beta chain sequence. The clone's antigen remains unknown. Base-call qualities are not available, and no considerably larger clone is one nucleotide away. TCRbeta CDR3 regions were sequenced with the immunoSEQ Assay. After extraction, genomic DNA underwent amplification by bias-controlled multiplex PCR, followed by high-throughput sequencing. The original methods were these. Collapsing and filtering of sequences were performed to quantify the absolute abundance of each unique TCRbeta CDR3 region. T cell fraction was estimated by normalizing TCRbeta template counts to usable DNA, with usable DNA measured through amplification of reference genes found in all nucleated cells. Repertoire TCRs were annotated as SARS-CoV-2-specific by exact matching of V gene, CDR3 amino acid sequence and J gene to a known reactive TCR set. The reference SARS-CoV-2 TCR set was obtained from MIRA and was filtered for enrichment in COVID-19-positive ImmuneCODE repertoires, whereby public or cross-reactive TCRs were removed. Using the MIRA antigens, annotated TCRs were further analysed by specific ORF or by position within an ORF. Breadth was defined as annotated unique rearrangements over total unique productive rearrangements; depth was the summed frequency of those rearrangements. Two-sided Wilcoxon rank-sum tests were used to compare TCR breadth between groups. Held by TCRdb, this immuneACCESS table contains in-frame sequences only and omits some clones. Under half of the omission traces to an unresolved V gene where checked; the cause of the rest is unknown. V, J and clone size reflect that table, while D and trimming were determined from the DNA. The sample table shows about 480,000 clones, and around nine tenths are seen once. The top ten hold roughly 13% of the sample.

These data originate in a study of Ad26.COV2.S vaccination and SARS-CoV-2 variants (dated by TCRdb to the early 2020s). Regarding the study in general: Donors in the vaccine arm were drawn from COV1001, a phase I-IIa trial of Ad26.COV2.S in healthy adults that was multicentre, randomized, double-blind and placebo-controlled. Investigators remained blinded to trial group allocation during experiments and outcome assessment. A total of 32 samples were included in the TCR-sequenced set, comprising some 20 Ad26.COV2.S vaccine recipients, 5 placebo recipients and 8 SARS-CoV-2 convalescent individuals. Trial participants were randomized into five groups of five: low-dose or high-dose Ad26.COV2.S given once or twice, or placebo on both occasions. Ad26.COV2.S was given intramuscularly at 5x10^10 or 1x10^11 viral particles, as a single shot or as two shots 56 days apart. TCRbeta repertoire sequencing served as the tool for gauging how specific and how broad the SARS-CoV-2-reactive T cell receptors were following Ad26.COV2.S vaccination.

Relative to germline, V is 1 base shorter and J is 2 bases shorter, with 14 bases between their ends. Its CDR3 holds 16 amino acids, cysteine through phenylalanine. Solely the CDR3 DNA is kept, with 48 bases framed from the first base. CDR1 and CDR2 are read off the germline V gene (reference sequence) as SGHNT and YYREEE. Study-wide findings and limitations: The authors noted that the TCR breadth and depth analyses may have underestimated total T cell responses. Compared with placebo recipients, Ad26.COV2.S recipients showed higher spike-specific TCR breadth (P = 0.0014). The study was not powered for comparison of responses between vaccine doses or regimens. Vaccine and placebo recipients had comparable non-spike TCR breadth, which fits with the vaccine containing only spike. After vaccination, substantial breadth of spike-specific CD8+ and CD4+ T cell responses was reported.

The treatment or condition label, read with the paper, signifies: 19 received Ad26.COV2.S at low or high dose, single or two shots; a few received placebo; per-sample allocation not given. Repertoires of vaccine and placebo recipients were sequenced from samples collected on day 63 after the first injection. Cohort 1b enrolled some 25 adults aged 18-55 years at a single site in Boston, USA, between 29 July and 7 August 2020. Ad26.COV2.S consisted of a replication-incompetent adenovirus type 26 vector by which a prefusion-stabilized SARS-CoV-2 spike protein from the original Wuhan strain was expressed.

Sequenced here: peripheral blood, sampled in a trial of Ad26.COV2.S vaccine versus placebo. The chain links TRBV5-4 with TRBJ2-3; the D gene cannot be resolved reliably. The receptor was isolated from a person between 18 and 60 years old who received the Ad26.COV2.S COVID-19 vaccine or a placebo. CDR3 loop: CASSLNQQHTTDTQYF. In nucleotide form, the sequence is TGTGCCAGCAGCTTGAACCAACAACACACCACAGATACGCAGTATTTT.